The 20 T cell receptor beta chains below all came from one sample that was sequenced in a study of brain T cells in children with intractable seizures. The data were produced by immunoSEQ multiplex PCR, yet TCRdb's version contains in-frame clones alone and is incomplete. The sample consists of over 95,000 clones, approximately 94% of them appearing once. This specimen was peripheral blood, taken at surgery. These receptors were collected from a boy under two years old with hemimegalencephaly and intractable seizures.

This clone showed up just once. The gene calls are TRBV27 and TRBJ1-6; TRBD1 is a possible D gene (5 bases). Between the trimmed V and J ends, which lost 7 bases and 4 bases, there was a span of 11 bases. Germline V gene lookup returns CDR1 MNHEY and CDR2 SMNVEV (reference sequence). CDR3 size: 14 residues. CDR3 bases: TGTGCCAGCACCCCAAGGGGTTATAATTCACCCCTCCACTTT. Its translation is CASTPRGYNSPLHF.

This sequence joins TRBV7-9 and TRBJ1-2; D is ambiguous. This CDR3 is 13 amino acids long. Trimming stripped 1 base from V and 8 bases from J, with 11 bases between. Germline CDR1 reads SEHNR; CDR2 reads FQNEAQ (reference sequence). CDR3 in DNA: TGTGCCAGCAGCTTAGGGGTAGGAGGGGGCTACACCTTC. Amino acid sequence: CASSLGVGGGYTF.

This clone showed up just once. J is TRBJ2-5 and V is TRBV7-4; 8 bases agree with TRBD1. Germline CDR1 and CDR2: SGHVT and SQSDAQ. The CDR3 runs 14 residues. Trimming removed 4 bases from V and 5 bases from J; junction bases left unmatched: 6. DNA of the CDR3: TGTGCCAGCAGCTCTAGACAGGGGTGGGAGACCCAGTACTTC. Its translation: CASSSRQGWETQYF.

The rearrangement links TRBV27 to TRBJ2-3; 9 bases fit TRBD2. Germline values: CDR1 MNHEY, CDR2 SMNVEV (reference sequence). J gave up 4 bases and V 2 bases, and 4 bases lay outside the gene matches. The CDR3 covers 15 residues. CDR3 sequence: CASSLGLAGSDTQYF. Here the CDR3 DNA reads TGTGCCAGCAGTTTAGGGCTAGCGGGGTCAGATACGCAGTATTTT.

The chain employs TRBV29-1 and TRBJ1-1; D is undetermined. This CDR3 has 13 amino acids. Germline values: CDR1 SQVTM, CDR2 ANQGSEA. Trimming took 4 bases from V and 2 from J, leaving 11 bases between them. The DNA for the CDR3 is TGCAGCGTTGCGACGGGGATTAACACTGAAGCTTTCTTT. Translating gives CSVATGINTEAFF. The variable domain in full, with the rest retrieved from reference TRBV29-1 and TRBJ1-1, is SAVISQKPSRDICQRGTSLTIQCQVDSQVTMMFWYRQQPGQSLTLIATANQGSEATYESGFVIDKFPISRPNLTFSTLTVSNMSPEDSSIYLCSVATGINTEAFFGQGTRLTVV.

The chain combines TRBV5-1 with TRBJ2-3, with D unresolved. This CDR3 is 14 amino acids long. V lost 0 bases and J lost 2, with 7 bases in between. CDR1 is SGHRS, CDR2 YFSETQ, per germline. The chain's CDR3 is CASSLGSVTDTQYF. The CDR3 DNA is TGCGCCAGCAGCTTGGGTTCGGTCACAGATACGCAGTATTTT.

This sequence joins TRBV27 and TRBJ1-2; perhaps TRBD1 as D (5 bases). This CDR3 region has 13 residues. V was trimmed by 6 bases and J by 4 bases, leaving 12 bases between them. Germline-derived CDR1 and CDR2 are MNHEY and SMNVEV (reference sequence). The CDR3, as DNA: TGTGCCAGCAGCATTCGAAGGGGCTATGGCTACACCTTC. It specifies CASSIRRGYGYTF.

This rearrangement joins TRBV4-2 to TRBJ1-4; unclear D gene. V gave up 1 base and J gave up 4 bases, with 7 bases separating them. Germline CDR1 LGHNA, CDR2 YNFKEQ. The CDR3 runs 14 residues. The CDR3 spells CASSQGGGNEKLFF. The CDR3 DNA reads TGTGCCAGCAGCCAAGGGGGTGGTAATGAAAAACTGTTTTTT.

The chain combines TRBV5-6 with TRBJ2-1; TRBD2 agrees at 11 bases. The CDR3 totals 16 residues. V lost 4 bases, J lost 4 bases, and 7 bases stayed unmatched. CDR1 SGHDT and CDR2 YYEEEE come from the germline V gene. As DNA, the CDR3 is TGTGCCAGCAGCCTCACCGGGACTAGCGGATACAATGAGCAGTTCTTC. Residues: CASSLTGTSGYNEQFF.

In its sample, this clone was seen once. The chain combines TRBV5-6 with TRBJ1-3; the D gene is possibly TRBD1 (6 bases). V shed 0 bases and J shed 4 bases, with 11 bases lying between them. The CDR3 sequence is 15 residues long. The germline CDR1 and CDR2 sequences are SGHDT and YYEEEE. The CDR3 DNA reads TGTGCCAGCAGCTTGGTTGGGGGGCGCGGAAACACCATATATTTT. This codes for CASSLVGGRGNTIYF.

This clone is a singleton in its sample. The rearrangement uses TRBV2 and TRBJ2-1; TRBD2 matches at 10 bases. V gave up 6 bases and J gave up 0 bases; unmatched junction bases: 5. This CDR3 has 16 residues. In germline, CDR1 is SNHLY, CDR2 FYNNEI. The CDR3 spells CASRGTSANSYNEQFF. DNA for the CDR3: TGTGCCAGCAGGGGGACTAGCGCCAACTCCTACAATGAGCAGTTCTTC.

This clone was observed once. The chain's CDR3 is CSAKDSYEQYF. CDR3 nucleotide sequence: TGCAGTGCTAAAGACAGCTACGAGCAGTACTTC. This sequence joins TRBV20-1 and TRBJ2-7, with D perhaps TRBD1 (5 bases). The ends were cut back, 4 bases at V and 3 bases at J, with 7 bases in the middle. The germline V gene encodes CDR1 DFQATT and CDR2 SNEGSKA (reference sequence). The CDR3 is made up of 11 amino acids.

The chain combines TRBV27 with TRBJ2-7, with D perhaps TRBD1 (5 bases). Trimming stripped 6 bases from V and 4 bases from J, with 19 bases between. Germline V gives CDR1 MNHEY, CDR2 SMNVEV (reference sequence). The CDR3 is 15 residues long. Written as DNA, the CDR3 is TGTGCCAGCAGCCGTCGGGTGGGGCCGGAATACGAGCAGTACTTC. Its protein is CASSRRVGPEYEQYF.

This clone was seen a few times. The chain is built from TRBV7-2 and TRBJ1-5, with D tentatively TRBD1 (5 bases). The V gene lost 6 bases and the J gene lost 2 bases, with 11 bases spanning the gap. CDR3 length equals 14 residues. Germline V lookup: CDR1 SGHTA, CDR2 FQGNSA. The CDR3: CASSWDGGNQPQHF. The DNA of the CDR3 is TGTGCCAGCAGTTGGGACGGGGGCAATCAGCCCCAGCATTTT.

The chain recombines TRBV5-1 with TRBJ2-2; D is ambiguous. The germline V gene has CDR1 SGHRS and CDR2 YFSETQ. Trimming pared 0 bases from V and 5 bases from J, leaving 8 bases between. The CDR3 totals 14 residues. The CDR3 loop reads CASSLEGRTGELFF. As DNA, the CDR3 is TGCGCCAGCAGCTTGGAAGGCCGGACCGGGGAGCTGTTTTTT.

The chain has TRBV28 and TRBJ2-7; 8 positions agree with TRBD1. J gave up 0 bases and V 3 bases, and 1 base lay outside the gene matches. Germline CDR1 and CDR2: MDHEN and SYDVKM. There are 14 residues in the CDR3. The CDR3 spells CASSFRGPSYEQYF. Here the CDR3 DNA reads TGTGCCAGCAGTTTCAGGGGGCCCTCCTACGAGCAGTACTTC. Drawing the rest from reference TRBV28 and TRBJ2-7, the complete variable domain is DVKVTQSSRYLVKRTGEKVFLECVQDMDHENMFWYRQDPGLGLRLIYFSYDVKMKEKGDIPEGYSVSREKKERFSLILESASTNQTSMYLCASSFRGPSYEQYFGPGTRLTVT.

V gene TRBV7-2 combines with J gene TRBJ1-5; possible D gene TRBD1, 6 bases. The length of the CDR3 is 13 residues. The germline gives CDR1 SGHTA, CDR2 FQGNSA. Trimming removed 4 bases at V and 3 bases at J, with 7 bases between. The CDR3 sequence: CASSWTVNQPQHF. CDR3 DNA: TGTGCCAGCAGCTGGACAGTCAATCAGCCCCAGCATTTT. Supplemented by reference TRBV7-2 and TRBJ1-5, the full variable domain reads GAGVSQSPSNKVTEKGKDVELRCDPISGHTALYWYRQSLGQGLEFLIYFQGNSAPDKSGLPSDRFSAERTGGSVSTLTIQRTQQEDSAVYLCASSWTVNQPQHFGDGTRLSIL.

The rearrangement joins TRBV7-2 to TRBJ2-1; TRBD2 might be the D (5 bases). CDR1 is SGHTA and CDR2 is FQGNSA in the germline V gene. This CDR3 has 16 amino acids. V gave up 5 bases and J gave up 7 bases, with 21 bases separating them. CDR3 sequence: CASSHLLFNRGNEQFF. The CDR3 region has the DNA TGTGCCAGCAGCCATCTCCTTTTTAATAGAGGGAATGAGCAGTTCTTC.

The CDR3 sequence: CASSALMGTGTQPQHF. The CDR3 nucleotides are TGTGCCAGCAGTGCACTAATGGGGACAGGGACTCAGCCCCAGCATTTT. This chain links TRBV6-1 with TRBJ1-5, with 9 bases identical to TRBD1. Looked up from germline, CDR1 is MNHNS and CDR2 is SASEGT. After removal of 4 bases from V and 6 bases from J, the junction contained 10 bases not matched to a gene. CDR3 size: 16 residues.

V gene TRBV9 combines with J gene TRBJ1-1; the D is unclear. From germline, CDR1 is SGDLS and CDR2 YYNGEE. There are 14 residues in the CDR3. Trimming cost V 3 bases and J 2 bases, with 11 bases left between them. The CDR3 DNA follows: TGTGCCAGCAGCGCAAGGCGGGTTAACACTGAAGCTTTCTTT. This encodes CASSARRVNTEAFF. Supplemented by reference TRBV9 and TRBJ1-1, the full variable domain reads DSGVTQTPKHLITATGQRVTLRCSPRSGDLSVYWYQQSLDQGLQFLIQYYNGEERAKGNILERFSAQQFPDLHSELNLSSLELGDSALYFCASSARRVNTEAFFGQGTRLTVV.